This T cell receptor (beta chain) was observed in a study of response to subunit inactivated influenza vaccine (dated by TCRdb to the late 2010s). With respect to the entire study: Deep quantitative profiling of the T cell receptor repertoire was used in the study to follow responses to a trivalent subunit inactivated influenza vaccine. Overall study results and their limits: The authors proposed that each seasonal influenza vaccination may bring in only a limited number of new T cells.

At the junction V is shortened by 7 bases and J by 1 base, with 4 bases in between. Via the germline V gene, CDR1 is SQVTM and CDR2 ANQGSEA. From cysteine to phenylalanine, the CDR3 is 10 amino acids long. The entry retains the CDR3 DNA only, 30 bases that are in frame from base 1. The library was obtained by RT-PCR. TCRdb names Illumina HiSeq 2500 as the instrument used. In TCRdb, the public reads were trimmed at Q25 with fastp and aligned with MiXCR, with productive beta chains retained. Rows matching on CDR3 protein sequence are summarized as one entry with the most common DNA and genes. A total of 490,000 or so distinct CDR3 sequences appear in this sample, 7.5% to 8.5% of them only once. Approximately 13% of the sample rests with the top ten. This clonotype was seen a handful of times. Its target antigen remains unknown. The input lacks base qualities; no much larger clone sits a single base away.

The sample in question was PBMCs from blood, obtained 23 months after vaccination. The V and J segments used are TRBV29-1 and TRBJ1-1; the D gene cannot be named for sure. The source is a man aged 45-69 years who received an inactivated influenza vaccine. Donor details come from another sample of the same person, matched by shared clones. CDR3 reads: CSGSNTEAFF. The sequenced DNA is TGCAGCGGCTCGAACACTGAAGCTTTCTTT.